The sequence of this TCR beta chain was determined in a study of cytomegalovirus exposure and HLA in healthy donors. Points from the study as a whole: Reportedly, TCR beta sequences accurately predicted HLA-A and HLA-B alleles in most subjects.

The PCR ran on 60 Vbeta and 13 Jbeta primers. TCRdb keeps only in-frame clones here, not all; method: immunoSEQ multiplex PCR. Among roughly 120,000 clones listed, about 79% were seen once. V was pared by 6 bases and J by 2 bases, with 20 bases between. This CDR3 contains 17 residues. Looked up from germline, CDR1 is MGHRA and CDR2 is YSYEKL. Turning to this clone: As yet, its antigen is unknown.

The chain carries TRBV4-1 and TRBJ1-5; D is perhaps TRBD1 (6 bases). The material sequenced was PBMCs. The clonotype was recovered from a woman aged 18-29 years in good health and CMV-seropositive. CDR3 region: CASSPSRGAGGNQPQHF. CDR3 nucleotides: TGCGCCAGCAGTCCTAGTCGGGGGGCGGGTGGCAATCAGCCCCAGCATTTT.